These 29 T cell receptor beta chains were sequenced from one sample in a study of cytomegalovirus exposure and HLA in healthy donors. The PCR had 60 Vbeta and 13 Jbeta primers. Method: immunoSEQ multiplex PCR; TCRdb's copy keeps in-frame clones and lacks some. The sample gives some 130,000 clones, 79% of which show up once; about 7% is in the top ten. The specimen was PBMCs. These receptors all come from a man aged 35-49 years in good health and CMV-seropositive.

The chain links TRBV16 to TRBJ2-7; D gene uncertain. The CDR3 consists of 14 residues. Trimming removed 3 bases at V and 3 bases at J, with 12 bases between. Germline CDR1 and CDR2: KGHSY and FQNENV. The chain's CDR3 is CASSHGSSGYEQYF. The CDR3 DNA reads TGTGCCAGCAGCCACGGTTCGTCGGGCTACGAGCAGTACTTC. Full variable domain (rest looked up from reference TRBV16 and TRBJ2-7): GEEVAQTPKHLVRGEGQKAKLYCAPIKGHSYVFWYQQVLKNEFKFLISFQNENVFDETGMPKERFSAKCLPNSPCSLEIQATKLEDSAVYFCASSHGSSGYEQYFGPGTRLTVT.

To note about this clone: Other DNA sequences of this sample code for an identical CDR3. The genes are TRBV28 and TRBJ1-6, with D possibly TRBD1 on 5 matching bases. CDR1 and CDR2 from the germline V gene are MDHEN and SYDVKM. With 5 bases removed from V and 9 bases from J, the gap between germline ends came to 14 bases. The CDR3 contains 14 residues. The CDR3 region has the DNA TGTGCCAGCAGTATAAACAGGTTATCTTCACCCCTCCACTTT. It yields the protein CASSINRLSSPLHF.

The chain employs TRBV29-1 and TRBJ1-4, with 7 positions matching TRBD1. The CDR3 loop spans 13 amino acids. Per the germline V gene, CDR1 is SQVTM and CDR2 is ANQGSEA. V lost 4 bases and J lost 5; bases outside the gene matches: 4. Here the CDR3 DNA reads TGCAGCGTTGGGGACAGATCAAATGAAAAACTGTTTTTT. Translating it yields CSVGDRSNEKLFF.

The chain uses TRBV4-1 and TRBJ1-3; D not certain. The CDR3 is 16 amino acids. V gave up 4 bases and J gave up 1 base, with 14 bases separating them. Germline-derived CDR1 and CDR2 are MGHRA and YSYEKL. CDR3 sequence (DNA): TGCGCCAGCAGCCCCCAACCTCAGGCGTCTGGAAACACCATATATTTT. Protein sequence: CASSPQPQASGNTIYF.

The chain uses TRBV2 and TRBJ1-2, with 7 positions matching TRBD1. V dropped 7 bases and J dropped 0; count of bases not matched to a gene: 5. This CDR3 is 14 amino acids long. Germline-derived CDR1 and CDR2 are SNHLY and FYNNEI. CDR3 bases: TGTGCCAGCATTCCGGACAGGACTAACTATGGCTACACCTTC. Its protein product is CASIPDRTNYGYTF.

V usage is TRBV9 and J usage is TRBJ2-3; no clear D gene. V was pared by 0 bases and J by 3 bases, with 5 bases between. Germline values: CDR1 SGDLS, CDR2 YYNGEE. The CDR3 contains 13 residues. CDR3 sequence: CASSVDTTDTQYF. CDR3 DNA sequence: TGTGCCAGCAGCGTAGACACAACAGATACGCAGTATTTT.

The rearrangement uses TRBV23-1 and TRBJ1-5; 7 bases map to TRBD1. TRBV23-1 is noted as an ORF with a role that remains uncertain. The CDR3 runs to 16 residues. The junction had 7 bases not matched to a gene; V was cut back by 0 bases and J by 5 bases. The CDR3 nucleotides are TGCGCCAGCAGTCAATCGGAGGGGGCGCCCTATCAGCCCCAGCATTTT. Translated, it gives CASSQSEGAPYQPQHF.

The chain carries TRBV5-1 and TRBJ1-4; TRBD1 matches 9 bases. This CDR3 region has 16 residues. The V gene's germline CDR1 is SGHRS and CDR2 YFSETQ. V shed 3 bases, J shed 2 bases, and the junction held 5 bases outside the gene matches. In nucleotides, the CDR3 is TGCGCCAGCAGCTCAACAGGGGGCCATACTAATGAAAAACTGTTTTTT. It specifies CASSSTGGHTNEKLFF.

The chain carries TRBV10-1 and TRBJ2-7, with 8 bases fitting TRBD2. V lost 4 bases, J lost 2 bases, and 4 bases stayed unmatched. The CDR3 is 14 residues long. Germline CDR1 and CDR2: WNHNN and SYGVQD (reference sequence). The DNA of the CDR3 is TGCGCCAGCAGTGGTACGGGAGGGACCTACGAGCAGTACTTC. As protein: CASSGTGGTYEQYF.

The chain uses TRBV5-4 and TRBJ2-4; 7 nucleotides line up with TRBD1. Germline trimming cut 4 bases from V and 7 bases from J; bases unmatched to any gene: 8. Germline V gene data show CDR1 as SGHNT and CDR2 as YYREEE (reference sequence). The CDR3 contains 14 residues. The CDR3 nucleotides are TGTGCCAGCAGCATCCGGGACAGCGGTAACATTCAGTACTTC. Its translation is CASSIRDSGNIQYF.

The chain couples TRBV4-2 to TRBJ2-3; 11 bases match TRBD2. The ends lost 4 bases at V and 0 bases at J; junction bases unmatched: 3. This CDR3 has 16 amino acids. Germline V gene lookup returns CDR1 LGHNA and CDR2 YNFKEQ. CDR3 DNA: TGTGCCAGCAGCCCGATAGCGGGGGGGAGCACAGATACGCAGTATTTT. Residues: CASSPIAGGSTDTQYF.

The chain couples TRBV27 to TRBJ2-3; 7 positions agree with TRBD1. Germline lookup yields CDR1 MNHEY and CDR2 SMNVEV (reference sequence). The CDR3 extends over 13 amino acids. The ends lost 6 bases at V and 7 bases at J; junction bases unmatched: 7. CDR3 DNA: TGTGCCAGCAGGGCAGGGGGAGTGAATACGCAGTATTTT. Its translation: CASRAGGVNTQYF.

V and J are TRBV9 and TRBJ1-2; 8 positions agree with TRBD1. The CDR3 totals 13 residues. Unmatched junction bases numbered 8, after V lost 4 bases and J lost 9 bases. CDR1 and CDR2 from the germline V gene are SGDLS and YYNGEE. CDR3 sequence (DNA): TGTGCCAGCAGCTTTGGACAGGGCGGGCGCTACACCTTC. As protein: CASSFGQGGRYTF.

The chain combines TRBV9 with TRBJ2-7; D not resolved. This CDR3 is 15 amino acids long. Germline CDR1 SGDLS, CDR2 YYNGEE. V shed 1 base and J shed 0 bases, with 11 bases lying between them. The CDR3 nucleotides are TGTGCCAGCAGCGTATCCACAGTTAGCTCCTACGAGCAGTACTTC. Its translation is CASSVSTVSSYEQYF.

The V and J genes are TRBV9 and TRBJ2-7; no firm D call. Germline lookup yields CDR1 SGDLS and CDR2 YYNGEE. V lost 0 bases and J 4 bases, leaving 8 bases between the germline ends. This CDR3 is 13 amino acids long. Here the CDR3 DNA reads TGTGCCAGCAGCGTAGGGAGCCATTACGAGCAGTACTTC. This gives the protein CASSVGSHYEQYF.

In its sample, this clone was seen a few times. CDR3 nucleotide sequence: TGTGCCAGCAGTTTGCCCGGGACTAGTCTCCCATTCGATGAGCAGTTCTTC. This gives the protein CASSLPGTSLPFDEQFF. The chain is built from TRBV27 and TRBJ2-1, with 8 bases that match TRBD2. Per germline, CDR1 MNHEY and CDR2 SMNVEV (reference sequence). The ends lost 3 bases at V and 8 bases at J; junction bases unmatched: 15. The CDR3 covers 17 residues.

On this clone: The sample carries other DNA sequences with the same CDR3. The chain couples TRBV5-1 to TRBJ1-2, with D uncertain. The germline V and J ends were trimmed by 2 bases and 2 bases, with 10 bases remaining between them. Looked up from germline, CDR1 is SGHRS and CDR2 is YFSETQ. This CDR3 has 14 residues. CDR3 sequence: CASSLETPNYGYTF. As DNA, the CDR3 is TGCGCCAGCAGCTTAGAGACACCGAACTATGGCTACACCTTC. The variable domain in full, with the rest retrieved from reference TRBV5-1 and TRBJ1-2, is KAGVTQTPRYLIKTRGQQVTLSCSPISGHRSVSWYQQTPGQGLQFLFEYFSETQRNKGNFPGRFSGRQFSNSRSEMNVSTLELGDSALYLCASSLETPNYGYTFGSGTRLTVV.

J is TRBJ2-3 and V is TRBV5-1; D is ambiguous. The germline gives CDR1 SGHRS, CDR2 YFSETQ. The CDR3 is 14 residues long. The V end was cut by 0 bases, the J end by 2 bases, with 7 bases between. This CDR3 is CASSLDGFTDTQYF. For the CDR3, the DNA is TGCGCCAGCAGCTTGGACGGGTTCACAGATACGCAGTATTTT.

The J gene is TRBJ1-4, the V gene TRBV4-1; D possibly corresponds to TRBD1 (5 bases). V lost 5 bases to trimming and J lost 0 bases, with 10 bases between them. Per germline, CDR1 MGHRA and CDR2 YSYEKL. This CDR3 is 15 amino acids long. Here the CDR3 DNA reads TGCGCCAGCAGCTTACGGGGGGCAACTAATGAAAAACTGTTTTTT. It codes for CASSLRGATNEKLFF.

In this sample, this clone turned up a few times. CDR3: CASSVGRTGHSPLHF. In DNA form, the CDR3 reads TGTGCCAGCAGCGTAGGGAGGACAGGGCATTCACCCCTCCACTTT. The chain is built from TRBV9 and TRBJ1-6; 8 bases agree with TRBD1. CDR3 length: 15 residues. The V gene's germline CDR1 is SGDLS and CDR2 YYNGEE. J was trimmed by 8 bases and V by 0 bases; bases with no gene match: 4.

This clone was detected a few times. The chain joins TRBV9 to TRBJ1-1; 8 positions agree with TRBD1. Germline V CDR1 and CDR2: SGDLS, YYNGEE. V shed 0 bases and J 0 bases; nucleotides not matched to a gene: 4. This CDR3 region has 16 residues. The CDR3 loop reads CASSVAGQGLNTEAFF. The CDR3 DNA sequence: TGTGCCAGCAGCGTAGCTGGACAGGGCTTGAACACTGAAGCTTTCTTT.

The chain joins TRBV6-1 to TRBJ1-5; D may be TRBD1 (5 bases). This CDR3 is 14 amino acids long. Germline-derived CDR1 and CDR2 are MNHNS and SASEGT. Between the trimmed V and J ends, which lost 4 bases and 7 bases, there was a span of 14 bases. The CDR3 nucleotides are TGTGCCAGCAGTGGGAGCAGGGTGGGGCAGCCCCAGCATTTT. Translating it yields CASSGSRVGQPQHF.

The chain links TRBV29-1 to TRBJ1-1, with D possibly TRBD1 on 6 matching bases. The CDR3 length is 14 residues. Germline V gives CDR1 SQVTM, CDR2 ANQGSEA. Trimming shortened V by 1 base and J by 4 bases, and 13 bases separated the two germline ends. The CDR3 reads CSVEGGRGSTEAFF. DNA of the CDR3: TGCAGCGTTGAAGGGGGGCGCGGGAGCACTGAAGCTTTCTTT.

The chain recombines TRBV6-5 with TRBJ1-3; 7 bases are a match to TRBD1. V lost 2 bases, J lost 8 bases, and 6 bases stayed unmatched. The CDR3 spans 14 residues. Germline CDR1 MNHEY, CDR2 SVGAGI. The CDR3 region has the DNA TGTGCCAGCAGTTACGCCAGGGGGGTAGACACCATATATTTT. Its translation: CASSYARGVDTIYF.

CDR3 DNA: TGTGCCAGCAGCACCGGGACAGGTTTCTACGAGCAGTACTTC. Translating gives CASSTGTGFYEQYF. The J gene is TRBJ2-5, the V gene TRBV6-5; 8 nucleotides line up with TRBD1. The tail of the sequence fits TRBJ2-7 better, so the J call may be wrong. CDR1 is MNHEY and CDR2 is SVGAGI in the germline V gene. The CDR3 is 14 amino acids.

This chain joins TRBV5-1 and TRBJ1-1, with 8 nucleotides matching TRBD1. V was clipped by 5 bases and J by 4 bases; unmatched bases: 4. The CDR3 is 13 residues long. The V gene's germline CDR1 is SGHRS and CDR2 YFSETQ. As DNA, the CDR3 is TGCGCCAGCAGTTTGACAGGGGCCACTGAAGCTTTCTTT. This encodes CASSLTGATEAFF.

This clone was picked up a small number of times. The chain joins TRBV2 to TRBJ2-1, with 9 bases lining up with TRBD2. There are 15 residues in the CDR3. Germline CDR1 SNHLY, CDR2 FYNNEI. V shed 2 bases and J 6 bases; nucleotides not matched to a gene: 5. Here the CDR3 reads CASSETLAGFNEQFF. For the CDR3, the DNA is TGTGCCAGCAGTGAAACACTAGCGGGCTTCAATGAGCAGTTCTTC.

The rearrangement uses TRBV19 and TRBJ1-6; weak D call: TRBD1 (6 bases). Trimming removed 5 bases from V and 10 bases from J, with 18 bases in between. This CDR3 has 15 residues. Germline V CDR1 and CDR2: LNHDA, SQIVND (reference sequence). CDR3 residues: CASSQAVVGASPLHF. The CDR3 DNA sequence: TGTGCCAGTAGTCAAGCCGTTGTGGGGGCATCACCCCTCCACTTT.

The chain links TRBV29-1 to TRBJ2-1; possibly TRBD2 for D (6 bases). CDR1 and CDR2 (germline): SQVTM, ANQGSEA. The CDR3 covers 13 residues. Trimming cost V 5 bases and J 10 bases, with 18 bases left between them. CDR3 in DNA: TGCAGCGTTTTCCCGGGAGTAGGGGTGGAGCAGTTCTTC. It yields the protein CSVFPGVGVEQFF.